Listed below are T cell receptor beta chains from one sample, sequenced in a study of CD8 T cells in Susac syndrome. TCRdb reprocessed the immunoSEQ multiplex PCR reads via MiXCR and lists one record per CDR3 protein. The sample carries around 300,000 distinct CDR3 sequences, about 91% recorded once. The sample was CD4+ T cells from PBMCs. The receptors come from a human donor with multiple sclerosis. Each CDR3 is given with its conserved first and last residue. The D gene is left open where the match is weak. Clone sizes are given selectively: once, few, many, or a class where the clone is expanded.

CDR3,DNA,length,D,J,V,size
CASGSLGAEDEKLFF,TGTGCCAGCGGGAGTCTAGGGGCGGAAGATGAAAAACTGTTTTTT,15,NA,TRBJ1-4,TRBV19,NA
CASSTGGEAQHF,TGTGCCAGCAGCACAGGGGGCGAGGCCCAGCATTTT,12,TRBD1,TRBJ1-5,TRBV12-3/TRBV12-4,NA
CASRLERDQPQHF,TGTGCCAGCAGGTTAGAGAGGGATCAGCCCCAGCATTTT,13,NA,TRBJ1-5,TRBV6-1,once
CSVEEWGLAGDSEQFF,TGCAGCGTTGAGGAATGGGGACTAGCGGGAGATAGTGAGCAGTTCTTC,16,TRBD2,TRBJ2-1,TRBV29-1,NA
CATGTELYNEQFF,TGTGCCACCGGGACAGAACTCTACAATGAGCAGTTCTTC,13,TRBD1,TRBJ2-1,TRBV6-2/TRBV6-3,NA
CSAGGFKARGDTEAFF,TGCAGTGCAGGGGGGTTTAAGGCCAGGGGGGACACTGAAGCTTTCTTT,16,TRBD1,TRBJ1-1,TRBV20-1,NA
CASSVAESLYNEQFF,TGTGCCAGCAGCGTAGCCGAGTCCCTATACAATGAGCAGTTCTTC,15,NA,TRBJ2-1,TRBV9,NA
CASPGRGTEAFF,TGTGCCTCCCCAGGGCGGGGAACTGAAGCTTTCTTT,12,NA,TRBJ1-1,TRBV30,NA
CASSDTGRGKTQYF,TGCGCCAGCAGTGATACGGGCAGGGGGAAGACCCAGTACTTC,14,TRBD1,TRBJ2-5,TRBV10-2,once
CSAISGTAAFTDTQYF,TGCAGTGCCATCTCCGGGACAGCCGCGTTCACAGATACGCAGTATTTT,16,TRBD1,TRBJ2-3,TRBV20-1,NA
CASSLGPPGAAATTDTQYF,TGTGCCAGCAGCTTAGGGCCCCCCGGCGCGGCAGCGACCACAGATACGCAGTATTTT,19,NA,TRBJ2-3,TRBV7-2,NA
CASSEWGGVAGSSSYNEQFF,TGTGCCAGCAGTGAATGGGGTGGGGTAGCGGGGTCAAGCTCCTACAATGAGCAGTTCTTC,20,TRBD2,TRBJ2-1,TRBV25-1,NA
CASSRGSSTDTQYF,TGTGCTAGCAGTCGCGGGTCTAGCACAGATACGCAGTATTTT,14,NA,TRBJ2-3,TRBV7-7,NA
CASSLVGGDEKLFF,TGCGCCAGCAGCTTGGTGGGGGGCGATGAAAAACTGTTTTTT,14,NA,TRBJ1-4,TRBV5-1,NA
CASSSRRETQYF,TGTGCCAGCAGCTCAAGGAGAGAGACCCAGTACTTC,12,NA,TRBJ2-5,TRBV12-3/TRBV12-4,few
CASSEALGQGNADTQYF,TGTGCCAGCAGTGAAGCCCTGGGACAGGGTAACGCAGATACGCAGTATTTT,17,TRBD1,TRBJ2-3,TRBV2,NA
CSARAGEQFF,TGCAGTGCTAGAGCTGGTGAGCAGTTCTTC,10,NA,TRBJ2-1,TRBV20-1,NA
CASSPFLAGGIDEQFF,TGCGCCAGCAGTCCCTTCCTAGCGGGGGGTATCGATGAGCAGTTCTTC,16,TRBD2,TRBJ2-1,TRBV10-2,NA